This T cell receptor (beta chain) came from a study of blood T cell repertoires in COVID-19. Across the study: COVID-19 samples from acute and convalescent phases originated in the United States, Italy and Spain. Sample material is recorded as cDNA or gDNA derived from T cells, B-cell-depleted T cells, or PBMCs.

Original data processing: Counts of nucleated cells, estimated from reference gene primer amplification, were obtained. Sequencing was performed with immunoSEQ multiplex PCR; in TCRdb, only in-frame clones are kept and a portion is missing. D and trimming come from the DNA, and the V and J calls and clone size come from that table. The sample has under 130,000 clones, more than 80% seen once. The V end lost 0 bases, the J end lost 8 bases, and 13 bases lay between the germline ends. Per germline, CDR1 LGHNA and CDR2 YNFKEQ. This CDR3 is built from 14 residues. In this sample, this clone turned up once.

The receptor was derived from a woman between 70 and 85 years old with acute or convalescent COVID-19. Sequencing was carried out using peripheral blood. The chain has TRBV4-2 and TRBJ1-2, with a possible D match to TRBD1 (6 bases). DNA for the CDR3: TGTGCCAGCAGCCAAGAGCAGGGGCAGAAAGGCTACACCTTC. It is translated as CASSQEQGQKGYTF.